This T cell receptor (beta chain) is from a study of regulatory T cells in long-lasting Graves disease. Study-wide results and limits: Among samples with persistent disease, TRBV28, TRBJ1-2 and TRBJ2-5 were favored.

Germline loops: CDR1 SQVTM, CDR2 ANQGSEA. The CDR3 extends over 16 amino acids. V was shortened by 4 bases and J by 5 bases, with 20 bases between the two germline ends. Remarks on this clonotype: Its antigen remains unidentified.

The time point denotes: persistent/refractory GD, antithyroid drugs over 5 years with positive TRAb. PBMCs provided the RNA from which the TCR library was made. Graves' disease diagnosis was established per American Thyroid Association guidelines. CDR3 regions were amplified by Arm-PCR using iRepertoire HTBI primers to build TCR beta libraries. TCRdb passed the multiplex PCR reads through MiXCR, listing each CDR3 protein once. Of some 340,000 distinct CDR3 sequences in the sample, 23% are singletons; the top ten hold approximately 27%. The specimen comprised peripheral blood mononuclear cells (PBMCs), sampled when the disease was refractory, from a patient treated with antithyroid drugs. The chain joins TRBV29-1 to TRBJ2-2; D is perhaps TRBD1 or TRBD2 (5 bases each). The receptor's source is a woman aged 40 to 50 with Graves disease. This chain's CDR3 is CSVGAVGSGRTGELFF. As DNA, the CDR3 is TGCAGCGTTGGGGCTGTCGGGTCGGGGCGGACCGGGGAGCTGTTTTTT.